The clone carrying this T cell receptor beta chain was counted once. Its antigen is as yet unknown. The data are from a study of cytomegalovirus exposure and HLA in healthy donors. Trimming removed 0 bases from V and 0 bases from J; junction bases left unmatched: 8. The CDR3 extends over 17 amino acids. The germline V gene encodes CDR1 SGHTS and CDR2 YDEGEE. Whole-study results and caveats: TCR beta V segments were, for the most part, productive about 87% or about 30% of the time in an earlier analysis. Later analysis placed DRB1 highest and HLA-C lowest in TCR association rates, which differed by HLA locus.

PCR was performed using 60 Vbeta and 13 Jbeta primers. Produced via immunoSEQ multiplex PCR; TCRdb's table is partial and in-frame only. This table holds 160,000 or so clones, 79% found once. This chain connects TRBV5-8 to TRBJ1-2; 7 positions match TRBD1. This receptor was identified in a woman between 35 and 50 years old in good health and CMV-seronegative. Sequenced material: PBMCs. The CDR3 spells CASSLGSGQIANYGYTF. The CDR3, as DNA: TGTGCCAGCAGCTTGGGATCGGGACAGATAGCTAACTATGGCTACACCTTC.